The 22 T cell receptor beta chains in this list originate from one sample, sequenced in a study of blood T cell repertoires in COVID-19. Profiling relied on immunoSEQ multiplex PCR, and the TCRdb table lists in-frame clones only, not all of them. The sample includes 130,000 to 150,000 clones, roughly 87% of them seen just once. Sequencing used peripheral blood. Receptors originate from a woman between 50 and 59 years old with acute or convalescent COVID-19.

The CDR3: CASSLKTTFDEQFF. DNA of the CDR3: TGTGCCAGTAGTCTCAAAACTACCTTCGATGAGCAGTTCTTC. The V gene is TRBV19, the J gene TRBJ2-1, with D uncertain. The CDR3 totals 14 residues. V lost 5 bases and J lost 8, with 16 bases in between. Per germline, CDR1 LNHDA and CDR2 SQIVND (reference sequence).

CDR3 sequence (DNA): TGTGCCACCAGTGATGGCAGCACAGATACGCAGTATTTT. The encoded protein is CATSDGSTDTQYF. The rearrangement links TRBV24-1 to TRBJ2-3; D not resolved. CDR3 length: 13 amino acids. Germline V gives CDR1 KGHDR, CDR2 SFDVKD. The V end lost 3 bases, the J end lost 0 bases, and 3 bases lay between the germline ends.

The chain has TRBV19 and TRBJ2-1; tentative D call: TRBD2 (6 bases). V lost 6 bases to trimming and J lost 6 bases, with 12 bases between them. This CDR3 contains 13 residues. Germline loops: CDR1 LNHDA, CDR2 SQIVND (reference sequence). CDR3 sequence reads: CASSETRGNEQFF. CDR3 nucleotides: TGTGCCAGTAGCGAGACTAGGGGCAATGAGCAGTTCTTC.

This clone was detected once. This chain uses TRBV10-2 with TRBJ2-3, with 8 positions matching TRBD2. This CDR3 is built from 15 residues. V lost 8 bases and J lost 2; bases outside the gene matches: 9. Germline CDR1 reads WSHSY; CDR2 reads SAAADI. The CDR3 reads CASFESSGYTDTQYF. CDR3 bases: TGCGCCAGCTTTGAGTCTAGCGGGTACACAGATACGCAGTATTTT.

V usage is TRBV3-1 (or the pseudogene TRBV3-2) and J usage is TRBJ2-2; tentative D call: TRBD1 (6 bases). Looked up from germline, CDR1 is LGHDT and CDR2 is YNNKEL (reference sequence). Trimming pared 1 base from V and 0 bases from J, leaving 9 bases between. This CDR3 spans 16 amino acids. CDR3 in DNA: TGTGCCAGCAGCCAAGGAGGGGGTGCGAACACCGGGGAGCTGTTTTTT. Residues: CASSQGGGANTGELFF.

The J gene is TRBJ2-2, the V gene TRBV19, with 7 bases aligning to TRBD1. The CDR3 runs 14 residues. The V and J ends lost 9 bases and 0 bases, in that order; junction bases with no gene match: 4. Germline CDR1 is LNHDA and CDR2 is SQIVND (reference sequence). The CDR3 nucleotides read TGTGCCAGCACACAGGGGACGAACACCGGGGAGCTGTTTTTT. This translates into CASTQGTNTGELFF.

The CDR3: CASSHSGELHNEQFF. DNA for the CDR3: TGTGCCAGCAGCCATAGCGGGGAATTACACAATGAGCAGTTCTTC. The rearrangement uses TRBV7-9 and TRBJ2-1; 8 bases align to TRBD2. V was pared by 5 bases and J by 5 bases, with 8 bases of the junction left unmatched. The CDR3 contains 15 residues. CDR1 is SEHNR, CDR2 FQNEAQ, per germline (reference sequence).

This chain joins TRBV11-3 and TRBJ1-1, with 8 bases that match TRBD1. V dropped 6 bases and J dropped 8; count of bases not matched to a gene: 8. The CDR3 loop spans 13 amino acids. CDR1 is SGHNT and CDR2 is YENEEA in the germline V gene. The DNA of the CDR3 is TGTGCCAGCAGTTACAGGGGGATCGCAGAAGCTTTCTTT. This sequence encodes CASSYRGIAEAFF.

The chain combines TRBV7-9 with TRBJ1-1, with a weak D call TRBD1 (5 bases). From germline, CDR1 is SEHNR and CDR2 FQNEAQ (reference sequence). This CDR3 spans 12 amino acids. Deletions cut 5 bases from V and 5 bases from J, with 9 bases between. The CDR3 coding sequence is TGTGCCAGCAGCGTTCCAGGGACTGAAGCTTTCTTT. Protein: CASSVPGTEAFF.

Only one count was recorded for this clone. V and J are TRBV3-1 (or the pseudogene TRBV3-2) and TRBJ2-6, with D tentatively TRBD1 (5 bases). Germline V gene lookup returns CDR1 LGHDT and CDR2 YNNKEL (reference sequence). V shed 0 bases and J shed 0 bases, with 15 bases lying between them. The CDR3 runs 19 residues. The CDR3 loop reads CASSQERPVGRSGANVLTF. CDR3 DNA: TGTGCCAGCAGCCAAGAGCGCCCTGTGGGGCGCTCTGGGGCCAACGTCCTGACTTTC.

The rearrangement joins TRBV11-3 to TRBJ2-3; TRBD2 is a possible D gene (6 bases). Per germline, CDR1 SGHNT and CDR2 YENEEA. The CDR3 runs 12 residues. Trimming cost V 0 bases and J 10 bases, with 8 bases left between them. The DNA of the CDR3 is TGTGCCAGCAGCTTAGAGGAGGGGCCGCAGTATTTT. This gives the protein CASSLEEGPQYF.

The J gene is TRBJ2-3, the V gene TRBV5-6; D perhaps matches TRBD1 (6 bases). The ends were cut back, 4 bases at V and 2 bases at J, with 11 bases in the middle. The CDR3 is 14 residues long. Germline loops: CDR1 SGHDT, CDR2 YYEEEE. The CDR3 DNA reads as TGTGCCAGCAGCCTCGGACAGTTCACAGATACGCAGTATTTT. It translates to CASSLGQFTDTQYF.

The rearrangement links TRBV10-3 to TRBJ2-1; 7 nucleotides agree with TRBD2. CDR1 and CDR2 (germline): ENHRY, SYGVKD. V lost 8 bases and J lost 9; bases outside the gene matches: 13. This CDR3 is built from 14 residues. CDR3 DNA sequence: TGTGCCATCGGCAGAGGAGGGCGGGAGACTGAGCAGTTCTTC. This codes for CAIGRGGRETEQFF.

This clone was seen only once. V usage is TRBV10-1 and J usage is TRBJ2-1, with 9 nucleotides matching TRBD2. The CDR3 extends over 17 amino acids. Germline values: CDR1 WNHNN, CDR2 SYGVQD (reference sequence). Unmatched junction bases numbered 4, after V lost 1 base and J lost 0 bases. As DNA, the CDR3 is TGCGCCAGCAGTGAGTTCAAGCGGGGGGTCTCCTACAATGAGCAGTTCTTC. This encodes CASSEFKRGVSYNEQFF.

This clone was observed many times. This chain links TRBV6-5 with TRBJ1-1, with D perhaps TRBD1 (5 bases). Trimming stripped 8 bases from V and 1 base from J, with 11 bases between. Germline CDR1 MNHEY, CDR2 SVGAGI. This CDR3 is built from 13 residues. CDR3 sequence (DNA): TGTGCCAGCCAGACCGGGGGGAACACTGAAGCTTTCTTT. It codes for CASQTGGNTEAFF.

V and J are TRBV15 and TRBJ2-4, with D unresolved. Germline CDR1 LNHNV, CDR2 YYDKDF (reference sequence). The CDR3 runs to 14 residues. The germline V and J ends were trimmed by 0 bases and 6 bases, with 9 bases remaining between them. In nucleotides, the CDR3 is TGTGCCACCAGCAGAGATCAATACGGAAACATTCAGTACTTC. Translated: CATSRDQYGNIQYF.

The CDR3 is CSTPGTGGWSTEAFF. CDR3 sequence (DNA): TGCAGCACTCCAGGGACAGGGGGCTGGAGCACTGAAGCTTTCTTT. V is TRBV29-1 and J is TRBJ1-1, with TRBD1 identical over 12 bases. The CDR3 spans 15 residues. Germline V gene lookup returns CDR1 SQVTM and CDR2 ANQGSEA. V lost 8 bases, J lost 4 bases, and 11 bases stayed unmatched.

This sequence joins TRBV11-2 and TRBJ2-3, with D possibly matching TRBD1 (5 bases). Germline CDR1 and CDR2: SGHAT and FQNNGV. The CDR3 consists of 16 residues. V shed 6 bases and J shed 4 bases, with 20 bases lying between them. The CDR3 bases are TGTGCCAGCAGTTATAGGGGCGCCTTGGAACCAGATACGCAGTATTTT. Its protein is CASSYRGALEPDTQYF.

The gene calls are TRBV19 and TRBJ2-1, with D perhaps matching TRBD1 or TRBD2 (10 bases each). Germline V gives CDR1 LNHDA, CDR2 SQIVND (reference sequence). V lost 1 base and J 0 bases, leaving 19 bases between the germline ends. CDR3 length: 19 amino acids. The CDR3 reads CASSIGQGASGSSYNEQFF. In DNA, the CDR3 is TGTGCCAGTAGTATAGGACAGGGGGCTAGCGGGAGCTCCTACAATGAGCAGTTCTTC.

This chain joins TRBV2 and TRBJ1-4, with a tentative D call TRBD1 (6 bases). Germline values: CDR1 SNHLY, CDR2 FYNNEI. This CDR3 comprises 16 residues. Trimming removed 4 bases from V and 0 bases from J, with 12 bases in between. The CDR3 nucleotides are TGTGCCAGCAGTGTTCGGACAGTTTCAACTAATGAAAAACTGTTTTTT. This translates into CASSVRTVSTNEKLFF.

V and J are TRBV3-1 (or the pseudogene TRBV3-2) and TRBJ1-1, with 8 nucleotides matching TRBD1. V lost 1 base and J lost 9; bases outside the gene matches: 4. CDR3 length equals 13 residues. Germline lookup yields CDR1 LGHDT and CDR2 YNNKEL (reference sequence). This CDR3 reads CASSQGTGRKAFF. CDR3 coding DNA: TGTGCCAGCAGCCAAGGGACAGGGAGGAAAGCTTTCTTT.

The genes are TRBV30 and TRBJ1-2, with 10 positions matching TRBD1. Trimming at V came to 6 bases and at J to 2 bases, leaving 3 bases not matched to a gene. The CDR3 sequence is 13 residues long. CDR1 is GTSNPN and CDR2 is SVGIG in the germline V gene (reference sequence). CDR3 protein: CACRQGANYGYTF. CDR3 DNA: TGTGCCTGCCGACAGGGGGCGAACTATGGCTACACCTTC.